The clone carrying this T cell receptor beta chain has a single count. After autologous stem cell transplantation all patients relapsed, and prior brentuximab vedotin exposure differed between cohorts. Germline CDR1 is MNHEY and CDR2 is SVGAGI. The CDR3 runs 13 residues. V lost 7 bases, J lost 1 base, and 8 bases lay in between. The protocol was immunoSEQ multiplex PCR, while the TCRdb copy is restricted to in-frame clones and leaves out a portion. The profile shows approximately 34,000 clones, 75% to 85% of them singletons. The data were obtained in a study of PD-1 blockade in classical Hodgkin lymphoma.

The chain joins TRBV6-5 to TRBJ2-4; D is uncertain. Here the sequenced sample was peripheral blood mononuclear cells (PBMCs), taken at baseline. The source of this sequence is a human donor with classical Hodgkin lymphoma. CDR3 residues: CASKDGAKNIQYF. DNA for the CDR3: TGTGCCAGCAAGGACGGGGCCAAAAACATTCAGTACTTC.